This T cell receptor (beta chain) came from a study of T cells after yellow fever vaccination. As for the study in general: Some fractions had low cell numbers, and these were prepared with SMART-Seq v4 Ultra Low Input.

TCRdb redid the calling of the 5' RACE reads with MiXCR, one entry per CDR3 protein. This table has roughly 260,000 distinct CDR3 sequences, 10% to 15% appearing once. In regard to this clonotype: What it binds is not known.

Overall study results and limits: It was a small share of clonotypes that appeared in both CD4 and CD8 compartments. Peaking faster, on day 5 versus 15, the secondary response was nonetheless weaker. Booster sampling recovered most clones from primary vaccination (around 96% CD4, around 88% CD8).

The sequenced sample was CD4+ T cells sorted from PBMCs, obtained 45 days after the yellow fever booster vaccination. The sequence came from a man aged 30 to 39 who received the YFV17D yellow fever vaccine.

The CDR3 sequence: CATSRAGSTGGEQFF. DNA for the CDR3: TGTGCCACCAGCAGAGCCGGGTCTACCGGGGGTGAGCAGTTCTTC. V usage is TRBV15 and J usage is TRBJ2-1, with a tentative D call TRBD2 (6 bases). Germline lookup yields CDR1 LNHNV and CDR2 YYDKDF (reference sequence). The germline V and J ends were trimmed by 1 base and 9 bases, with 16 bases remaining between them. The CDR3 contains 15 residues. The full variable domain, its missing parts supplied by reference TRBV15 and TRBJ2-1, is DAMVIQNPRYQVTQFGKPVTLSCSQTLNHNVMYWYQQKSSQAPKLLFHYYDKDFNNEADTPDNFQSRRPNTSFCFLDIRSPGLGDTAMYLCATSRAGSTGGEQFFGPGTRLTVL.